This TCR beta chain was observed in a study of CD8 T cells in Susac syndrome. Germline loops: CDR1 SQVTM, CDR2 ANQGSEA. Between the trimmed V and J ends, which lost 5 bases and 3 bases, there was a span of 10 bases. The CDR3 loop spans 12 amino acids. With random hexamers, roughly 0.45 to 1 ug RNA was reverse transcribed. Each CDR3 protein gets one entry after TCRdb re-called the immunoSEQ multiplex PCR reads with MiXCR. The sample records tens of thousands of distinct CDR3 sequences, 90% to 95% being singletons. Sequenced material: CD8+ T cells from PBMCs. The sequence derives from a human donor in good health. This sequence joins TRBV29-1 and TRBJ1-1; TRBD1 is a possible D gene (5 bases). Written as DNA, the CDR3 is TGCAGCGTTTTTGGGGGTGACACTGAAGCTTTCTTT. Translated: CSVFGGDTEAFF.